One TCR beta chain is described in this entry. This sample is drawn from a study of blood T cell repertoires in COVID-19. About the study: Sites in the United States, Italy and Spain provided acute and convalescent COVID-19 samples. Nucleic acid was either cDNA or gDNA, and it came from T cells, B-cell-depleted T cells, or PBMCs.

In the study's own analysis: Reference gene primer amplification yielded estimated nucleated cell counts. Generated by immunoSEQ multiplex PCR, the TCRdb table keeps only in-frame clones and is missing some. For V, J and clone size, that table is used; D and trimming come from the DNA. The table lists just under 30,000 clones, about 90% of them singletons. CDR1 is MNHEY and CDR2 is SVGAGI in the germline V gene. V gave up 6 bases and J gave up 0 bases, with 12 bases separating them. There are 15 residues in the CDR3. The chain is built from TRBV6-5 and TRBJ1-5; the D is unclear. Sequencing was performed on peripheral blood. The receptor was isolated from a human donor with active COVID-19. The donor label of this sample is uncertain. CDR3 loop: CASRGGPYSNQPQHF. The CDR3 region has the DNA TGTGCCAGCAGGGGAGGCCCCTATAGCAATCAGCCCCAGCATTTT.